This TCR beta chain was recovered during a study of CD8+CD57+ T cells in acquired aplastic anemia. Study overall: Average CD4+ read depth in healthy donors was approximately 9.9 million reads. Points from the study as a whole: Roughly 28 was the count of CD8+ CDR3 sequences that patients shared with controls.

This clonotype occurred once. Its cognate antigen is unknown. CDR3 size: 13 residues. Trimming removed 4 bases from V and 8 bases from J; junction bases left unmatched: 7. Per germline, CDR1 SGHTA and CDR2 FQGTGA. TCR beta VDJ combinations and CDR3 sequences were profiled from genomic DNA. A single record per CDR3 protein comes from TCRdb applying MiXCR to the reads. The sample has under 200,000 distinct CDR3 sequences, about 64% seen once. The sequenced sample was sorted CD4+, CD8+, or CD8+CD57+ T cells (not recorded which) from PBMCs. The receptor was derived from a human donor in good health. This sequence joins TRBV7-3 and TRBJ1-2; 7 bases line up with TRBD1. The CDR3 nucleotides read TGTGCCAGCAGCTCCTCAGGGGGTATGGGCTACACCTTC. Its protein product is CASSSSGGMGYTF.